Only a few counts were recorded for the clone carrying this T cell receptor (beta chain). The antigen remains undetermined. With V trimmed by 0 bases and J by 8 bases, 9 bases remained unmatched. Germline CDR1 DFQATT, CDR2 SNEGSKA (reference sequence). CDR3 size: 15 residues. This entry is derived from a study of post-analysis software for immune sequencing data. Study conclusions and caveats: The authors found that F measure strongly co-clustered same-batch samples. Four to six TRBV segments (TRBV5-6, TRBV5-1 and TRBV20-1 among them) occurred more frequently in patients than in controls.

cDNA libraries for TCR beta contained unique molecular identifiers. TCRdb analysed the PCR reads with MiXCR anew, one entry per CDR3 protein. The sample holds about 820,000 distinct CDR3 sequences, roughly 50% seen once. The specimen sequenced was blood. This chain uses TRBV20-1 with TRBJ1-2; TRBD1 aligns across 10 bases. The sequence came from a girl aged 10 to 17 with multiple sclerosis. CDR3 bases: TGCAGTGCTAGAGATCTAGACAGGGGGCATCAGGGCTACACCTTC. Translation: CSARDLDRGHQGYTF.